Sequencing of this T cell receptor beta chain was carried out in a study of T cell responses to AZD1222 COVID-19 vaccine. Study-wide points: As reported, nearly half of all spike-specific TCRs target variant regions that are unmutated. Only after the peak T cell response were repertoires sampled.

Measured with immunoSEQ multiplex PCR; TCRdb has only the in-frame clones, and not every one. There are some 100,000 clones in the sample; 87% occur only once, and around 9.6% lies in the top ten. Both about-4-week and about-12-week second-dose recipients were combined. This clone was detected only once. Its antigen remains unknown. The CDR3 contains 13 residues. V lost 3 bases, J lost 2 bases, and 8 bases lay in between. The germline V gene encodes CDR1 MDHEN and CDR2 SYDVKM. The source material was peripheral blood, sampled 28 days after the second AZD1222 dose. The sequence was collected from an adult who received the AZD1222 COVID-19 vaccine. The chain couples TRBV28 to TRBJ2-7, with TRBD1 as a possible D gene (6 bases). This CDR3 reads CASSLGTTYEQYF. For the CDR3, the DNA is TGTGCCAGCAGTTTGGGGACAACCTACGAGCAGTACTTC.